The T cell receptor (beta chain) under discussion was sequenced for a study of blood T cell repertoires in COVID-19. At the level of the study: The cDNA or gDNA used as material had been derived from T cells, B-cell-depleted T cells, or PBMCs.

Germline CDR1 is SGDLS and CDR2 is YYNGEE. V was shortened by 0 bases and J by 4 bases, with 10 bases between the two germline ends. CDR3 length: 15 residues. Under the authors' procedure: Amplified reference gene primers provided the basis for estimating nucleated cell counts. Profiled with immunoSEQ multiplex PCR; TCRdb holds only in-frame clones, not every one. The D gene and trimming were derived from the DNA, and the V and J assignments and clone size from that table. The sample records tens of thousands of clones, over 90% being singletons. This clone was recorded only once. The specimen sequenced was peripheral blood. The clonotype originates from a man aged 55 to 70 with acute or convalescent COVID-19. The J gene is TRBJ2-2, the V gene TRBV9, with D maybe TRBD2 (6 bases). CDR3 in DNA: TGTGCCAGCAGCGTAGCCGGGACTCCCACCGGGGAGCTGTTTTTT. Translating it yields CASSVAGTPTGELFF.